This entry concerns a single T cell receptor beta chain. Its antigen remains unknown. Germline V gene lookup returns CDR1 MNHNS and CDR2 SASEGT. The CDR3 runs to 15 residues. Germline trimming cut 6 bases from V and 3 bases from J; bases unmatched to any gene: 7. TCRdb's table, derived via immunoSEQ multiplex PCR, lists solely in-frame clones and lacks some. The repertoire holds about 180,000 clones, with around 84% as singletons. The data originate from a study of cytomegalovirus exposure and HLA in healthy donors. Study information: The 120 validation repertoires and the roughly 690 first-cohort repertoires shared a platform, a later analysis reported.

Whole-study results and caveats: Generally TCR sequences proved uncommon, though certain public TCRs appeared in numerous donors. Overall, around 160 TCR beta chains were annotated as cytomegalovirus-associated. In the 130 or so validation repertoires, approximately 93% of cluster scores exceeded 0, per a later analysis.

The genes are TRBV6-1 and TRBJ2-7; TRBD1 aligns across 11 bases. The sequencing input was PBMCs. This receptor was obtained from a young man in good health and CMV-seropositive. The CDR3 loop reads CASRKTGTGGYEQYF. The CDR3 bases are TGTGCCAGCAGGAAAACCGGGACAGGGGGCTACGAGCAGTACTTC.